Here is one T cell receptor beta chain with its context. What it binds is unknown. After removal of 6 bases from V and 5 bases from J, the junction contained 15 bases not matched to a gene. The CDR3 extends over 16 amino acids. Germline V gene lookup returns CDR1 DFQATT and CDR2 SNEGSKA (reference sequence). It was with a sample-barcoded 5' primer and a J-beta primer mix that a second PCR of roughly 7 to 12 cycles was run. A template-switch adaptor that had 12 random nucleotides put a tag on each cDNA molecule. TCRdb passed the 5' RACE reads through MiXCR, listing each CDR3 protein once. The table shows around 870,000 distinct CDR3 sequences, with 29% occurring only once. The entry originates in a study of blood T cells in healthy people across ages. Overall study findings and caveats: Older age went with lower TCR beta diversity per million T cells, in a roughly linear way.

The sequenced sample consisted of blood. This sequence originates from a woman aged 80 or over in good health. This chain connects TRBV20-1 to TRBJ2-2; TRBD2 matches 7 bases. The CDR3 here is CSATGGGQGETGELFF. The CDR3 DNA reads TGCAGTGCCACGGGGGGTGGGCAGGGAGAGACCGGGGAGCTGTTTTTT.